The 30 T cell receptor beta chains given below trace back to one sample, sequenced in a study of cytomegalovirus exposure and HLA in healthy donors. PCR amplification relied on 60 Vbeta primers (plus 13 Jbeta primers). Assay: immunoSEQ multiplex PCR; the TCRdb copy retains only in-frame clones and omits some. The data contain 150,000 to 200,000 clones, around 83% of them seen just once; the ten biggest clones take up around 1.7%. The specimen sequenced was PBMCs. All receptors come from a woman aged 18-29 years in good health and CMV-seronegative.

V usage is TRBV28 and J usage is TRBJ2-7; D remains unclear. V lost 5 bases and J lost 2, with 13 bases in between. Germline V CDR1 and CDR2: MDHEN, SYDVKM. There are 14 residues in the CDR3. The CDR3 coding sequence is TGTGCCAGCAGTCCGAATGTTGGGCCCTACGAGCAGTACTTC. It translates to CASSPNVGPYEQYF.

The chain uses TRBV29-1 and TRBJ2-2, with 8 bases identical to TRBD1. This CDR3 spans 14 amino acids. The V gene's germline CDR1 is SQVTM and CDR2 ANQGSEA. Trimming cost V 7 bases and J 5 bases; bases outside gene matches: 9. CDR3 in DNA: TGCAGCGGACGGACAGGGTTCATAACCGGGGAGCTGTTTTTT. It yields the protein CSGRTGFITGELFF.

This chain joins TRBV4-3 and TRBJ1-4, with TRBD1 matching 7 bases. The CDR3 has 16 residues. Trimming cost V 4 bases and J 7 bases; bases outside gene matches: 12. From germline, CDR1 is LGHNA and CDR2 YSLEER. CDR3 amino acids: CASSPIGGRGREKLFF. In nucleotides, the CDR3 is TGCGCCAGCAGCCCGATTGGGGGTAGGGGGCGTGAAAAACTGTTTTTT.

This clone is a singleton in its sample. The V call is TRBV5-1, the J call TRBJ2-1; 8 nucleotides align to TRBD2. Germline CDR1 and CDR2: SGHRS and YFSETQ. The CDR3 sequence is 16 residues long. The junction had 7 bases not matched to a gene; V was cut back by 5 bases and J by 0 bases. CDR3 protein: CASSRAGTSSYNEQFF. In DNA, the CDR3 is TGCGCCAGCAGTCGCGCGGGGACTAGCTCCTACAATGAGCAGTTCTTC.

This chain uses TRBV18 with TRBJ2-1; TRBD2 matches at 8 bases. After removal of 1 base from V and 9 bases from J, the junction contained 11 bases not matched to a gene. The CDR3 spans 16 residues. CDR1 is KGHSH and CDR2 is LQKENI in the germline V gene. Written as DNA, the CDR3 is TGTGCCAGCTCACCACTTACCCCCGCGGGGGGAGGTGAGCAGTTCTTC. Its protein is CASSPLTPAGGGEQFF.

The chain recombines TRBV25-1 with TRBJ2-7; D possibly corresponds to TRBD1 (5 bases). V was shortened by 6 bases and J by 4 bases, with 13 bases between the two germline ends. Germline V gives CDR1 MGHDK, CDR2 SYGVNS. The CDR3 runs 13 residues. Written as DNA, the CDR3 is TGTGCCAGCAGCCCCAGGGTTTCGTACGAGCAGTACTTC. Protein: CASSPRVSYEQYF.

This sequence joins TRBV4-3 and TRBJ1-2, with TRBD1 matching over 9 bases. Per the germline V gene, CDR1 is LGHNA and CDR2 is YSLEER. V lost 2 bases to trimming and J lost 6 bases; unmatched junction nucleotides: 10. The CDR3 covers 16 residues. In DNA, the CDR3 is TGCGCCAGCAGCCAATGGACCGACAGGGGGGTTGATGGCTACACCTTC. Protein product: CASSQWTDRGVDGYTF.

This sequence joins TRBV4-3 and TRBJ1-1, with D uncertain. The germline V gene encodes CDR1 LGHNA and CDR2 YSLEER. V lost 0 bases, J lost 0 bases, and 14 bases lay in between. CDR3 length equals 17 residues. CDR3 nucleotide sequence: TGCGCCAGCAGCCAAGATCCGGGAACGCCCATGAACACTGAAGCTTTCTTT. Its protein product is CASSQDPGTPMNTEAFF.

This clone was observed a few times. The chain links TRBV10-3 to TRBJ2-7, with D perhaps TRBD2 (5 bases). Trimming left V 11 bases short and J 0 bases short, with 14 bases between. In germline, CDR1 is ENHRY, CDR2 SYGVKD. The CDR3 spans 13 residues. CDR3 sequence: CAPSPGFSYEQYV. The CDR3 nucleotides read TGTGCCCCCTCCCCGGGGTTCTCCTACGAGCAGTACGTC.

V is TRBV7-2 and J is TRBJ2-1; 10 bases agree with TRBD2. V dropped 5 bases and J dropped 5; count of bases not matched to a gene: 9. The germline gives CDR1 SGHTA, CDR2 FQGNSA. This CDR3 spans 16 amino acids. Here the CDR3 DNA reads TGTGCCAGCAGCCATCCCCTAGCGGGAGTCAACAATGAGCAGTTCTTC. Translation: CASSHPLAGVNNEQFF.

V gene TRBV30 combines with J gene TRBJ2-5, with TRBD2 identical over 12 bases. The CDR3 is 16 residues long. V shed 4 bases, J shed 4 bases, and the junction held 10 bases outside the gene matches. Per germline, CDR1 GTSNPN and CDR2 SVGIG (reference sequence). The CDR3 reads CAWTSGRASIRETQYF. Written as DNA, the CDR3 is TGTGCCTGGACTAGCGGGAGGGCCTCTATTCGAGAGACCCAGTACTTC.

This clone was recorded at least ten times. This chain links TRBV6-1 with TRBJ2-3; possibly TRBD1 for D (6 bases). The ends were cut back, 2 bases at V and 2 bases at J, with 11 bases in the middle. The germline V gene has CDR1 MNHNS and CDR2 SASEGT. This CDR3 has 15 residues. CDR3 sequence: CASSERGIYTDTQYF. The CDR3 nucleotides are TGTGCCAGCAGTGAAAGGGGGATATACACAGATACGCAGTATTTT.

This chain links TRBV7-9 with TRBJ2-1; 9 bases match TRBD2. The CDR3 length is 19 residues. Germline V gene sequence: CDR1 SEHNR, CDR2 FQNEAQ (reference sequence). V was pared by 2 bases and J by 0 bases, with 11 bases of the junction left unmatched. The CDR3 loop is CASSLPSEGSGSSYNEQFF. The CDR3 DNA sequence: TGTGCCAGCAGCTTACCTTCCGAGGGTAGCGGGAGCTCCTACAATGAGCAGTTCTTC.

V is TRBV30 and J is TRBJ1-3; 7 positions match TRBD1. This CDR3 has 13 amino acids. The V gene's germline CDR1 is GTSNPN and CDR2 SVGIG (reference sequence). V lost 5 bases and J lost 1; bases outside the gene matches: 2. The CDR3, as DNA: TGTGCCTGGGACAGGGTGTCTGGAAACACCATATATTTT. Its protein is CAWDRVSGNTIYF.

CDR3 in DNA: TGTGCCAGCAGCCAAGCGTATGGGGCTAGCGGACGCACAGATACGCAGTATTTT. Encoded protein: CASSQAYGASGRTDTQYF. The chain carries TRBV4-2 and TRBJ2-3; TRBD2 matches 7 bases. The CDR3 has 18 amino acids. Germline loops: CDR1 LGHNA, CDR2 YNFKEQ. V shed 1 base, J shed 1 base, and the junction held 11 bases outside the gene matches.

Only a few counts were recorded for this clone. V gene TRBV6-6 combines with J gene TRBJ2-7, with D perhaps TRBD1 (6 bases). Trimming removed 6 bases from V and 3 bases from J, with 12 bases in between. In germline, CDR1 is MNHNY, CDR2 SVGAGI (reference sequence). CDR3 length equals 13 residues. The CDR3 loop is CASRKGGLYEQYV. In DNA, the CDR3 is TGTGCCAGCAGGAAAGGGGGTCTCTACGAGCAGTACGTC.

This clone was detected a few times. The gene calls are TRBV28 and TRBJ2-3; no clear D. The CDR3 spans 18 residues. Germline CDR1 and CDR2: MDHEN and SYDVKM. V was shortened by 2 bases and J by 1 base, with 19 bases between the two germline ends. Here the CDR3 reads CASSLKSGPHPGTDTQYF. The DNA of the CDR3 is TGTGCCAGCAGTTTAAAGAGTGGGCCCCACCCGGGCACAGATACGCAGTATTTT.

CDR3 nucleotides: TGTGCCAGCAGCGCTAGGCTAGCGGGAGGACGCAATGAGCAGTTCTTC. Amino acids: CASSARLAGGRNEQFF. The chain carries TRBV9 and TRBJ2-1, with TRBD2 identical over 11 bases. The CDR3 is 16 amino acids. The J segment lost 6 bases and the V segment lost 3 bases, leaving 8 bases of the junction unmatched. The germline CDR1 and CDR2 sequences are SGDLS and YYNGEE.

The CDR3 DNA reads as TGTGCCAGCAGCTTAGATGCTAGCGGCCGCCTGAACTCCTACGAGCAGTACTTC. This gives the protein CASSLDASGRLNSYEQYF. The V call is TRBV7-7, the J call TRBJ2-7, with 7 positions matching TRBD2. V lost 1 base and J lost 0; bases outside the gene matches: 12. Germline V gene lookup returns CDR1 SSHAT and CDR2 FNYEAQ (reference sequence). The CDR3 has 18 amino acids. The whole variable domain, remainder taken from reference TRBV7-7 and TRBJ2-7, is GAGVSQSPRYKVTKRGQDVTLRCDPISSHATLYWYQQALGQGPEFLTYFNYEAQPDKSGLPSDRFSAERPEGSISTLTIQRTEQRDSAMYRCASSLDASGRLNSYEQYFGPGTRLTVT.

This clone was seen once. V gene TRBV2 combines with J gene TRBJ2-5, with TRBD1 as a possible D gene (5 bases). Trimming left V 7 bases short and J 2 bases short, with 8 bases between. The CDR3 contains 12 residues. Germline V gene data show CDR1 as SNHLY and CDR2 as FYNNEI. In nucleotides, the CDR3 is TGTGCCAGCATTCAGGGTCAAGAGACCCAGTACTTC. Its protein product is CASIQGQETQYF.

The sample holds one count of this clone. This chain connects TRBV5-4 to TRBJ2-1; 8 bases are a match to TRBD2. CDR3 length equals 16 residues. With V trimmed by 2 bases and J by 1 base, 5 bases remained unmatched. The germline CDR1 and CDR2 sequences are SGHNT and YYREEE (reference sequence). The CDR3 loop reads CASSFFSSGSYNEQFF. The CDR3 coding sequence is TGTGCCAGCAGCTTCTTTTCTAGCGGGTCCTACAATGAGCAGTTCTTC.

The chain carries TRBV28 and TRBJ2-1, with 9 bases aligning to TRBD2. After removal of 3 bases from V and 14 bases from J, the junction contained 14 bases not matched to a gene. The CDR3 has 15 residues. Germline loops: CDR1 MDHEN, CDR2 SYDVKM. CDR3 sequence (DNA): TGTGCCAGCAGTTTTTTCTCTAGCGGGAACATATACGAGTTCTTC. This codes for CASSFFSSGNIYEFF.

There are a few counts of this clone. CDR3 in amino acids: CASKDYTTYEQYV. CDR3 DNA sequence: TGCGCCAGCAAAGACTACACCACCTACGAGCAGTACGTC. The chain joins TRBV10-2 to TRBJ2-7, with D possibly TRBD2 on 5 matching bases. V lost 7 bases and J 2 bases, leaving 12 bases between the germline ends. Germline assignment: CDR1 WSHSY and CDR2 SAAADI. This CDR3 has 13 amino acids.

The CDR3 here is CASSQRQGRELFF. The DNA of the CDR3 is TGTGCCAGTAGTCAACGGCAGGGGAGGGAGCTGTTTTTT. V gene TRBV19 combines with J gene TRBJ2-2; tentative D call: TRBD1 (6 bases). The CDR3 is 13 amino acids. V was shortened by 5 bases and J by 9 bases, with 13 bases between the two germline ends. Germline CDR1 and CDR2: LNHDA and SQIVND (reference sequence).

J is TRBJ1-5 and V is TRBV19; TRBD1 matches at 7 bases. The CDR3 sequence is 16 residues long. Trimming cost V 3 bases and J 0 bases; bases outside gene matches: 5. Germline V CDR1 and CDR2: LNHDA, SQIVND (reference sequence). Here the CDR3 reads CASSISGGDSNQPQHF. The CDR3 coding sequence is TGTGCCAGTAGTATTTCAGGGGGAGATAGCAATCAGCCCCAGCATTTT.

The CDR3 protein is CASSPLGPTNSYEQYF. The CDR3 nucleotides are TGTGCCAGCAGCCCCCTTGGCCCCACTAACTCCTACGAGCAGTACTTC. The rearrangement uses TRBV27 and TRBJ2-7; D remains ambiguous. The CDR3 is 16 residues long. The V end was cut by 6 bases, the J end by 0 bases, with 18 bases between. Germline CDR1 reads MNHEY; CDR2 reads SMNVEV (reference sequence).

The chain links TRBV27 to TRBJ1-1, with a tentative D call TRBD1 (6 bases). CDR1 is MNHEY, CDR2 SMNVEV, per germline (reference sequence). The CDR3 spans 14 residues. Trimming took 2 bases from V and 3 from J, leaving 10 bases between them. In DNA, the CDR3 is TGTGCCAGCAGTTTAACAGGGTACCACACTGAAGCTTTCTTT. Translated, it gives CASSLTGYHTEAFF.

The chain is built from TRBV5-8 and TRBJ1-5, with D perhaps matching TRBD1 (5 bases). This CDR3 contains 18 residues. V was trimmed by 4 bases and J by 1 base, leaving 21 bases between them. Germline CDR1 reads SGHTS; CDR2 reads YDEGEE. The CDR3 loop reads CASSPYILGARSNQPQHF. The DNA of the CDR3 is TGTGCCAGCAGCCCCTACATCCTAGGGGCGCGGAGCAATCAGCCCCAGCATTTT.

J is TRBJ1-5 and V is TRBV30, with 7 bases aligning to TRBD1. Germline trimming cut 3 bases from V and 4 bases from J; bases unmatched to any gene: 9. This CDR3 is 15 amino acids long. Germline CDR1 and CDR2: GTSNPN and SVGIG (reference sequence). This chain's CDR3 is CAWSNQDRVNQPQHF. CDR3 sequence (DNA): TGTGCCTGGAGCAACCAAGACAGGGTAAATCAGCCCCAGCATTTT. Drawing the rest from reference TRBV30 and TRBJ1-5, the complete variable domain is SQTIHQWPATLVQPVGSPLSLECTVEGTSNPNLYWYRQAAGRGLQLLFYSVGIGQISSEVPQNLSASRPQDRQFILSSKKLLLSDSGFYLCAWSNQDRVNQPQHFGDGTRLSIL.

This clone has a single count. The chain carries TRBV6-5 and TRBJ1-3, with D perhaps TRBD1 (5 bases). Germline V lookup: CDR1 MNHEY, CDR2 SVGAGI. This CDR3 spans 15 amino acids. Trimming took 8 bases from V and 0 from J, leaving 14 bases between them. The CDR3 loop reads CASSFDRHSGNTIYF. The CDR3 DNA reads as TGTGCCAGCTCCTTTGACAGACACTCTGGAAACACCATATATTTT.